Listed below are T cell receptor beta chains from one sample, sequenced in a study of T cell responses to AZD1222 COVID-19 vaccine. Generated by immunoSEQ multiplex PCR, the TCRdb table keeps only in-frame clones and is missing some. Of around 120,000 clones listed, just over 90% are singletons. This specimen consisted of peripheral blood, obtained on day 0 of AZD1222 vaccination. These receptors were obtained from an adult in good health. Each CDR3 is given with its conserved first and last residue. D genes are given only for firm matches. Part of the rows lack a size; the others show once, few, many or a class for expanded clones.

cdr3_aa cdr3_nt j_call clone_size v_call d_call
CASSLRAGRTNEQFF TGTGCCAGCAGTTTAAGAGCGGGGAGGACCAATGAGCAGTTCTTC TRBJ2-1 - TRBV27 TRBD2
CATRMEGKTGNTIYF TGTGCCACCAGGATGGAGGGTAAAACTGGAAACACCATATATTTT TRBJ1-3 once TRBV15 -
CATSEGGQNQPQHF TGTGCCACCAGTGAGGGGGGCCAGAATCAGCCCCAGCATTTT TRBJ1-5 - TRBV24-1 -
CASSLTSGPSDTQYF TGTGCCAGCAGTTTGACTAGCGGTCCTTCGGATACGCAGTATTTT TRBJ2-3 once TRBV6-5 TRBD2
CASSQDIGGGAYEQYF TGCGCCAGCAGCCAAGATATTGGGGGAGGAGCATACGAGCAGTACTTC TRBJ2-7 - TRBV4-3 -
CASSERGLAGQETQYF TGTGCCAGCAGCGAAAGAGGACTAGCGGGGCAAGAGACCCAGTACTTC TRBJ2-5 - TRBV9 TRBD2
CASSVTPGATYEQYF TGTGCCAGCAGTGTAACCCCCGGGGCCACCTACGAGCAGTACTTC TRBJ2-7 - TRBV2 -
CASSRQVSGQPQHF TGTGCCAGCAGTCGACAGGTGTCGGGACAGCCCCAGCATTTT TRBJ1-5 once TRBV2 -
CASSIVLGTVASGNTIYF TGTGCCAGTAGTATAGTCCTCGGGACAGTGGCCTCTGGAAACACCATATATTTT TRBJ1-3 once TRBV19 TRBD1
CASSLSVWSSYEQYF TGTGCCAGCAGCTTAAGTGTCTGGAGCTCCTACGAGCAGTACTTC TRBJ2-7 - TRBV7-2 -
CASSQELLRGPTDGYTF TGTGCCAGCAGCCAAGAGCTATTGAGGGGTCCAACCGATGGCTACACCTTC TRBJ1-2 - TRBV3-1/TRBV3-2 -
CASSRGTGELFF TGTGCCAGCAGCCGTGGCACCGGGGAGCTGTTTTTT TRBJ2-2 - TRBV12-3/TRBV12-4 -
CASSIAGFKSYGYTF TGTGCCAGTAGTATAGCCGGCTTTAAAAGCTATGGCTACACCTTC TRBJ1-2 - TRBV19 -
CASSKARTLRRLFEQFF TGTGCCAGCAGCAAAGCAAGGACCCTGCGGAGACTTTTCGAGCAGTTCTTC TRBJ2-1 - TRBV21-1 -
CASRTGQGNQPQHF TGTGCCAGCAGGACGGGACAGGGCAATCAGCCCCAGCATTTT TRBJ1-5 - TRBV2 TRBD1
CASSVEVAGFSYNEQFF TGTGCCAGCAGCGTAGAGGTAGCGGGGTTCTCCTACAATGAGCAGTTCTTC TRBJ2-1 few TRBV9 TRBD2
CASSLAGGRRTGELFF TGTGCCAGCAGCTTAGCGGGCGGGAGACGGACCGGGGAGCTGTTTTTT TRBJ2-2 - TRBV7-2 TRBD2
CASSQASGGEQFF TGCGCCAGCAGCCAGGCCTCGGGAGGAGAGCAGTTCTTC TRBJ2-1 - TRBV4-1 TRBD2
CAWSESNQPQHF TGTGCCTGGAGCGAGAGCAATCAGCCCCAGCATTTT TRBJ1-5 - TRBV30 -
CATSPGDLNYGYTF TGTGCCACCAGCCCAGGGGACCTTAACTATGGCTACACCTTC TRBJ1-2 - TRBV24-1 -
CASSPPGSQPQHF TGTGCCAGCAGTCCTCCGGGGAGTCAGCCCCAGCATTTT TRBJ1-5 - TRBV28 -
CASSESRAGADTQYF TGCGCCAGCAGTGAGTCGAGGGCAGGGGCAGATACGCAGTATTTT TRBJ2-3 - TRBV10-1 -
CASSRGQGRNEQYF TGTGCCAGCAGCCGGGGACAGGGGCGGAACGAGCAGTACTTC TRBJ2-7 - TRBV7-2 TRBD1
CASTPGQGFTEQYF TGTGCCAGCACCCCGGGACAGGGATTCACCGAGCAGTACTTC TRBJ2-7 few TRBV6-5 TRBD1
CASSLLAEIFYGYTF TGTGCCAGCAGTTTATTGGCAGAGATCTTCTATGGCTACACCTTC TRBJ1-2 - TRBV28 -
CASSFIRDPSNGYTF TGTGCCAGCAGCTTTATCAGGGACCCCTCTAATGGCTACACCTTC TRBJ1-2 few TRBV11-2 -
CASSPGAMNTEAFF TGTGCCAGCAGTCCCGGGGCAATGAACACTGAAGCTTTCTTT TRBJ1-1 - TRBV28 -
CASSGRDGSTTGYNEQFF TGTGCCAGCAGCGGGCGGGACGGGTCCACTACCGGGTACAATGAGCAGTTCTTC TRBJ2-1 - TRBV5-4 -
CASSVTGTPLQPQHF TGTGCCAGTAGTGTTACCGGGACCCCTCTTCAGCCCCAGCATTTT TRBJ1-5 - TRBV19 -
CASSQGPNVLTF TGTGCCAGCAGCCAAGGACCCAACGTCCTGACTTTC TRBJ2-6 - TRBV3-1/TRBV3-2 -
CSVEGLAGVYEQYF TGCAGCGTCGAGGGACTAGCGGGAGTCTACGAGCAGTACTTC TRBJ2-7 - TRBV29-1 TRBD2
CAWSINDSPLHF TGTGCCTGGAGTATAAATGATTCACCCCTCCACTTT TRBJ1-6 - TRBV30 -
CSASGDVAYEQYF TGCAGTGCTAGTGGGGACGTGGCCTACGAGCAGTACTTC TRBJ2-7 - TRBV20-1 -
CASSLEGRTAYEQYF TGTGCCAGCAGCTTAGAGGGGCGTACCGCCTACGAGCAGTACTTC TRBJ2-7 - TRBV7-8 -
CASSQTGSLGDEQYF TGCGCCAGCAGCCAGACCGGGTCTCTCGGCGACGAGCAGTACTTC TRBJ2-7 - TRBV4-1 -
CAGGPWGQRNQPQHF TGTGCCGGGGGACCGTGGGGACAGCGCAATCAGCCCCAGCATTTT TRBJ1-5 - TRBV6-8 TRBD1
CASSLGRALYEQYF TGTGCCAGCAGCTTGGGCCGGGCCCTCTACGAGCAGTACTTC TRBJ2-7 once TRBV13 -
CASDPGGAPGQNTEAFF TGTGCCAGCGACCCGGGGGGCGCGCCCGGACAAAACACTGAAGCTTTCTTT TRBJ1-1 - TRBV19 -